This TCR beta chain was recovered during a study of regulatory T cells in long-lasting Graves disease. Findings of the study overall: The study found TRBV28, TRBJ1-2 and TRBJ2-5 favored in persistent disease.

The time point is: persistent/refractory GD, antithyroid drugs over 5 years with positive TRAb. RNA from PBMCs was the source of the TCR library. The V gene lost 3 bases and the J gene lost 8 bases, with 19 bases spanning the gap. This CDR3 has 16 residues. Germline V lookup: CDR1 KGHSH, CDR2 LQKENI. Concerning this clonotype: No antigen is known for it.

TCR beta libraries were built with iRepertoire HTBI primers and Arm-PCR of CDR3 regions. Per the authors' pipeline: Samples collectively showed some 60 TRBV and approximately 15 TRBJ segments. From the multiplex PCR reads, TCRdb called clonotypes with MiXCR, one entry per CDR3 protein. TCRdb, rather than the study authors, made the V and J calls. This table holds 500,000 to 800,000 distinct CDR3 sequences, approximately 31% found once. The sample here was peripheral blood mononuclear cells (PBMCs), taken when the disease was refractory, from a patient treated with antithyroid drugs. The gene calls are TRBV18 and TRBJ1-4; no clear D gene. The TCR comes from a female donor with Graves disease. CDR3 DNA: TGTGCCAGCTCACCGGATCCCGGAACAGCATACGAAAAACTGTTTTTT. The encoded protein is CASSPDPGTAYEKLFF. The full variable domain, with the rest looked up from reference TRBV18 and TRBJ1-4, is NAGVMQNPRHLVRRRGQEARLRCSPMKGHSHVYWYRQLPEEGLKFMVYLQKENIIDESGMPKERFSAEFPKEGPSILRIQQVVRGDSAAYFCASSPDPGTAYEKLFFGSGTQLSVL.